Below, 25 T cell receptor beta chains from the same sample are listed, as sequenced in a study of cytomegalovirus exposure and HLA in healthy donors. Both 60 Vbeta primers and 13 Jbeta primers went into the PCR. Some clones are missing from TCRdb's copy, which holds only in-frame ones; the method was immunoSEQ multiplex PCR. The table shows more than 100,000 clones, with around 66% occurring only once. Input material: PBMCs. Source of these receptors: a woman aged 40 to 50 in good health and CMV-seropositive.

This sequence joins TRBV6-5 and TRBJ2-7, with D unclear. Trimming left V 6 bases short and J 1 base short, with 7 bases between. Germline V gene sequence: CDR1 MNHEY, CDR2 SVGAGI. The CDR3 has 12 amino acids. The CDR3 reads CASSPTSYEQYF. CDR3 DNA sequence: TGTGCCAGCAGCCCGACTTCCTACGAGCAGTACTTC.

The chain has TRBV30 and TRBJ2-3, with no clear D. The germline V gene encodes CDR1 GTSNPN and CDR2 SVGIG (reference sequence). Between the trimmed V and J ends, which lost 2 bases and 0 bases, there was a span of 18 bases. The CDR3 covers 17 residues. This CDR3 is CAWSTRLTSTSTDTQYF. In DNA, the CDR3 is TGTGCCTGGAGTACCAGACTGACTTCAACTAGCACAGATACGCAGTATTTT.

This chain joins TRBV30 and TRBJ2-1, with 9 bases identical to TRBD2. With 0 bases clipped from V and 8 bases from J, the junction kept 11 bases outside the gene matches. The CDR3 is made up of 16 amino acids. Germline values: CDR1 GTSNPN, CDR2 SVGIG (reference sequence). DNA for the CDR3: TGTGCCTGGAGTGTAGGCCGGGGCGGGGGGGCCGATGAGCAGTTCTTC. This codes for CAWSVGRGGGADEQFF.

A few counts support this clone. The chain links TRBV6-1 to TRBJ1-1; D may be TRBD1 (6 bases). This CDR3 has 14 amino acids. Deletions cut 4 bases from V and 0 bases from J, with 9 bases between. In germline, CDR1 is MNHNS, CDR2 SASEGT. As DNA, the CDR3 is TGTGCCAGCAGTGGCAGGGGAATGAACACTGAAGCTTTCTTT. This sequence encodes CASSGRGMNTEAFF.

This clone was counted between two and nine times. The rearrangement joins TRBV6-5 to TRBJ1-2; TRBD1 aligns across 7 bases. V dropped 3 bases and J dropped 3; count of bases not matched to a gene: 10. The CDR3 length is 16 residues. Germline V gene data show CDR1 as MNHEY and CDR2 as SVGAGI. Here the CDR3 reads CASSYLLPTGYYGYTF. The DNA for the CDR3 is TGTGCCAGCAGTTATCTCTTACCGACAGGGTACTATGGCTACACCTTC.

This clone was seen only a few times. The J gene is TRBJ1-6, the V gene TRBV6-1; D is unresolved. Per germline, CDR1 MNHNS and CDR2 SASEGT. The CDR3 length is 13 residues. Trimming removed 7 bases at V and 8 bases at J, with 12 bases between. The CDR3 coding sequence is TGTGCCAGCATCCCGGAACAGTATTCACCCCTCCACTTT. Residues: CASIPEQYSPLHF.

V is TRBV28 and J is TRBJ2-6, with D perhaps TRBD1 (6 bases). Trimming stripped 7 bases from V and 0 bases from J, with 16 bases between. The CDR3 totals 17 residues. Per germline, CDR1 MDHEN and CDR2 SYDVKM. CDR3 in DNA: TGTGCCAGCAACGCGGACAGTCCCTCCTCTGGGGCCAACGTCCTGACTTTC. It translates to CASNADSPSSGANVLTF. Variable domain in full (rest from reference TRBV28 and TRBJ2-6): DVKVTQSSRYLVKRTGEKVFLECVQDMDHENMFWYRQDPGLGLRLIYFSYDVKMKEKGDIPEGYSVSREKKERFSLILESASTNQTSMYLCASNADSPSSGANVLTFGAGSRLTVL.

The rearrangement uses TRBV27 and TRBJ2-3; D might be TRBD2 (7 bases). Germline assignment: CDR1 MNHEY and CDR2 SMNVEV (reference sequence). The CDR3 is 15 residues long. V was trimmed by 3 bases and J by 6 bases, leaving 16 bases between them. CDR3 DNA sequence: TGTGCCAGCAGTTTCACAGGGAGGGGACATGATACGCAGTATTTT. This gives the protein CASSFTGRGHDTQYF.

The rearrangement uses TRBV10-1 and TRBJ2-2; possible D gene TRBD1, 6 bases. Germline assignment: CDR1 WNHNN and CDR2 SYGVQD (reference sequence). The CDR3 totals 16 residues. V gave up 4 bases and J gave up 0 bases, with 12 bases separating them. The CDR3 DNA sequence: TGCGCCAGCAGTGGGACTTGGGGGCCGAACACCGGGGAGCTGTTTTTT. It translates to CASSGTWGPNTGELFF.

The chain carries TRBV30 and TRBJ1-6; D uncertain. The V gene's germline CDR1 is GTSNPN and CDR2 SVGIG (reference sequence). The CDR3 is 12 residues long. V gave up 1 base and J gave up 7 bases, with 5 bases separating them. The CDR3 reads CAWSAGNSPLHF. The CDR3 region has the DNA TGTGCCTGGAGTGCGGGAAATTCACCCCTCCACTTT.

This chain connects TRBV6-1 to TRBJ1-3; D may be TRBD1 (5 bases). The CDR3 has 16 residues. Germline CDR1 and CDR2: MNHNS and SASEGT. Trimming stripped 3 bases from V and 0 bases from J, with 12 bases between. The CDR3 region is CASSETDRYSGNTIYF. The CDR3, as DNA: TGTGCCAGCAGTGAGACAGATCGATACTCTGGAAACACCATATATTTT.

The chain combines TRBV7-2 with TRBJ2-1; 13 positions agree with TRBD2. This CDR3 is 16 amino acids long. The V gene end was trimmed by 6 bases and the J gene end by 9 bases; junction bases not matched to a gene: 11. Germline V lookup: CDR1 SGHTA, CDR2 FQGNSA. CDR3 residues: CASRFGLAGAGGEQFF. CDR3 coding DNA: TGTGCCAGCAGATTCGGACTAGCGGGGGCAGGGGGTGAGCAGTTCTTC. The full variable domain, with the rest looked up from reference TRBV7-2 and TRBJ2-1, is GAGVSQSPSNKVTEKGKDVELRCDPISGHTALYWYRQSLGQGLEFLIYFQGNSAPDKSGLPSDRFSAERTGGSVSTLTIQRTQQEDSAVYLCASRFGLAGAGGEQFFGPGTRLTVL.

The chain combines TRBV19 with TRBJ1-3, with D uncertain. The V end was cut by 3 bases, the J end by 3 bases, with 9 bases between. CDR3 length equals 14 residues. The germline V gene encodes CDR1 LNHDA and CDR2 SQIVND (reference sequence). The CDR3 DNA follows: TGTGCCAGTAGTATCCGGGGTGTTGGAAACACCATATATTTT. This sequence encodes CASSIRGVGNTIYF.

Comment on this clone: The sample contains more than one DNA sequence encoding this CDR3. CDR3 DNA sequence: TGCGCCAGCAGCAGACAACAAGAGACCCAGTACTTC. This gives the protein CASSRQQETQYF. The chain couples TRBV5-1 to TRBJ2-5; D remains ambiguous. Trimming stripped 4 bases from V and 2 bases from J, with 6 bases between. CDR1 is SGHRS and CDR2 is YFSETQ in the germline V gene. This CDR3 comprises 12 residues. Together with reference TRBV5-1 and TRBJ2-5, the CDR3 gives the full variable domain: KAGVTQTPRYLIKTRGQQVTLSCSPISGHRSVSWYQQTPGQGLQFLFEYFSETQRNKGNFPGRFSGRQFSNSRSEMNVSTLELGDSALYLCASSRQQETQYFGPGTRLLVL.

The DNA of the CDR3 is TGTGCCACCAGCAGAGATCAAGACTCATCCTACGAGCAGTACTTC. It specifies CATSRDQDSSYEQYF. This sequence joins TRBV15 and TRBJ2-7; D gene uncertain. The CDR3 extends over 15 amino acids. Trimming cost V 0 bases and J 1 base, with 10 bases left between them. In germline, CDR1 is LNHNV, CDR2 YYDKDF (reference sequence).

The CDR3 nucleotides read TGTGCCAGCACCGACAGGGAAGGACAGCCCCAGCATTTT. Its protein is CASTDREGQPQHF. The chain links TRBV6-6 to TRBJ1-5, with TRBD1 matching over 7 bases. The germline gives CDR1 MNHNY, CDR2 SVGAGI (reference sequence). The CDR3 loop spans 13 amino acids. Trimming removed 7 bases from V and 7 bases from J; junction bases left unmatched: 7.

The rearrangement joins TRBV5-1 to TRBJ2-2, with 9 bases aligning to TRBD2. CDR3 length: 21 amino acids. CDR1 SGHRS and CDR2 YFSETQ come from the germline V gene. J was trimmed by 5 bases and V by 0 bases; bases with no gene match: 20. CDR3 DNA sequence: TGCGCCAGCAGCTTGGGCGGGGGGGAGAGAGGGGGCGAAGTGGAGACCGGGGAGCTGTTTTTT. It encodes CASSLGGGERGGEVETGELFF.

The chain carries TRBV6-1 and TRBJ1-2, with D maybe TRBD1 (5 bases). The ends were cut back, 2 bases at V and 4 bases at J, with 14 bases in the middle. The germline gives CDR1 MNHNS, CDR2 SASEGT. The CDR3 runs to 15 residues. CDR3 region: CASSEQGIPLYGYTF. The DNA of the CDR3 is TGTGCCAGCAGTGAACAGGGAATCCCGCTCTATGGCTACACCTTC.

The rearrangement uses TRBV28 and TRBJ2-1, with TRBD1 identical over 8 bases. The CDR3 is 15 amino acids. Germline values: CDR1 MDHEN, CDR2 SYDVKM. V lost 7 bases and J lost 3; bases outside the gene matches: 8. The CDR3: CASIPGQEDYNEQFF. CDR3 DNA sequence: TGTGCCAGCATCCCGGGACAGGAAGACTACAATGAGCAGTTCTTC.

This chain connects TRBV27 to TRBJ1-5; no clear D gene. The CDR3 covers 14 residues. In germline, CDR1 is MNHEY, CDR2 SMNVEV (reference sequence). Trimming removed 2 bases from V and 0 bases from J, with 5 bases in between. The CDR3 spells CASSLRYSNQPQHF. The DNA of the CDR3 is TGTGCCAGCAGTTTACGTTATAGCAATCAGCCCCAGCATTTT.

This clone appeared a few times. This chain uses TRBV5-1 with TRBJ2-2; the match to TRBD2 covers 8 bases. Looked up from germline, CDR1 is SGHRS and CDR2 is YFSETQ. Losses at the gene ends were 0 bases for V and 2 bases for J; bases not matched to a gene: 3. CDR3 length: 16 residues. CDR3 loop: CASSLASGGNTGELFF. In DNA, the CDR3 is TGCGCCAGCAGCTTGGCCAGCGGGGGAAACACCGGGGAGCTGTTTTTT. Combining the CDR3 with reference TRBV5-1 and TRBJ2-2 gives the whole variable domain KAGVTQTPRYLIKTRGQQVTLSCSPISGHRSVSWYQQTPGQGLQFLFEYFSETQRNKGNFPGRFSGRQFSNSRSEMNVSTLELGDSALYLCASSLASGGNTGELFFGEGSRLTVL.

The chain couples TRBV6-1 to TRBJ2-7; D may be TRBD2 (8 bases). Germline CDR1 MNHNS, CDR2 SASEGT. Trimming took 3 bases from V and 6 from J, leaving 15 bases between them. This CDR3 has 14 residues. CDR3 sequence (DNA): TGTGCCAGCAGTGATTCGGGAGGGGGCGGCGAGCAGTACTTC. Amino acids: CASSDSGGGGEQYF.

The V gene is TRBV19, the J gene TRBJ2-2; TRBD1 agrees at 7 bases. CDR1 is LNHDA, CDR2 SQIVND, per germline (reference sequence). This CDR3 comprises 14 residues. The V segment lost 1 base and the J segment 6 bases; nucleotides outside the gene matches: 2. CDR3 protein: CASSIGGQPGELFF. The CDR3 DNA reads as TGTGCCAGTAGTATAGGGGGACAGCCCGGGGAGCTGTTTTTT.

V and J are TRBV4-1 and TRBJ2-5; D remains unclear. The assigned J gene may be wrong: the sequence end matches TRBJ2-7 better. From germline, CDR1 is MGHRA and CDR2 YSYEKL. This CDR3 has 15 residues. The CDR3 sequence: CASSQMKAASYEQYF. The CDR3, as DNA: TGCGCCAGCAGCCAAATGAAGGCAGCGTCCTACGAGCAGTACTTC.

This clone was seen a handful of times. The chain couples TRBV6-6 to TRBJ2-7; 8 bases align to TRBD1. Germline CDR1 and CDR2: MNHNY and SVGAGI (reference sequence). This CDR3 has 14 amino acids. With V trimmed by 0 bases and J by 6 bases, 4 bases remained unmatched. CDR3 amino acids: CASSYSTGAGEQYF. CDR3 sequence (DNA): TGTGCCAGCAGTTACTCGACAGGGGCGGGCGAGCAGTACTTC.